This TCR beta chain comes out of a study of T cell repertoires in cytomegalovirus infection. General study results and limits: Summed public TCR beta family frequency identified CMV carriers bearing the relevant HLA.

Trimming took 3 bases from V and 5 from J; bases not matched to a gene: 9. Germline V CDR1 and CDR2: SGDLS, YYNGEE. The CDR3 totals 15 residues. In TCRdb, the reads were re-called with MiXCR into one record per CDR3 protein. The top ten hold approximately 13% of the sample, which has 360,000 or so distinct CDR3 sequences, about 34% seen once. The sample holds many counts of this clonotype. No antigen is known for it. V and J are TRBV9 and TRBJ1-2; 8 bases agree with TRBD1. The clonotype originates from a human donor in good health (CMV status not recorded). Some clones in this sample may be carry-over from other donors' samples. This sample comprised cultured PBMCs, obtained from culture after CMV antigen stimulation. CDR3 amino acids: CASSAQLTGEYGYTF. DNA for the CDR3: TGTGCCAGCAGCGCACAACTGACAGGGGAATATGGCTACACCTTC.